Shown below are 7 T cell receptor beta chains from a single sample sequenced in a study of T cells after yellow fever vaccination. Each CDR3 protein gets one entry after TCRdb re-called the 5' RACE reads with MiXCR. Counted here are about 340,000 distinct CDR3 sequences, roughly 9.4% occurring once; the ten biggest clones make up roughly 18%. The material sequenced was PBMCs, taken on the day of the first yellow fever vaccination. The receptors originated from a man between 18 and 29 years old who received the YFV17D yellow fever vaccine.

The CDR3: CASSLRSTQYF. CDR3 bases: TGTGCCAGCAGCTTACGGTCGACCCAGTACTTC. The chain employs TRBV11-1 and TRBJ2-5; D unclear. From germline, CDR1 is SGHAT and CDR2 FQDESV (reference sequence). This CDR3 region has 11 residues. Trimming shortened V by 2 bases and J by 7 bases, and 5 bases separated the two germline ends.

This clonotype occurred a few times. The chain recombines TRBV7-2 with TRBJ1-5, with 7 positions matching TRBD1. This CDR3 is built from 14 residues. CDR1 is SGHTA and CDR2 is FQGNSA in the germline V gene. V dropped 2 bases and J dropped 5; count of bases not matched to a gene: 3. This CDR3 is CASSLSTGDQPQHF. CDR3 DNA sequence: TGTGCCAGCAGCTTAAGTACAGGGGATCAGCCCCAGCATTTT.

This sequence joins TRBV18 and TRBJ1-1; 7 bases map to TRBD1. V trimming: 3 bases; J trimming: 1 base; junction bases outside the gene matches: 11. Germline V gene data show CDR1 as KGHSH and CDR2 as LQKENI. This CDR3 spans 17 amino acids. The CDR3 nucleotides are TGTGCCAGCTCACCGAACAGGGGTCCATTCTGGAACACTGAAGCTTTCTTT. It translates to CASSPNRGPFWNTEAFF.

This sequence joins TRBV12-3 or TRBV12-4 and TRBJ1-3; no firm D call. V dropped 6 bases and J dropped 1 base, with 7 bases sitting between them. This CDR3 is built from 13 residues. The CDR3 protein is CASRTESGNTIYF. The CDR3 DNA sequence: TGTGCCAGCAGGACCGAGTCTGGAAACACCATATATTTT.

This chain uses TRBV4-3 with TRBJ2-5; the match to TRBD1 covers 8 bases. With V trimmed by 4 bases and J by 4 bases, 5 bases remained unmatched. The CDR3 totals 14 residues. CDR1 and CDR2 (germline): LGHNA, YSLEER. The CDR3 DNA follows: TGCGCCAGCAGCCGAACAGGGGGAGGAGAGACCCAGTACTTC. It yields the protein CASSRTGGGETQYF.

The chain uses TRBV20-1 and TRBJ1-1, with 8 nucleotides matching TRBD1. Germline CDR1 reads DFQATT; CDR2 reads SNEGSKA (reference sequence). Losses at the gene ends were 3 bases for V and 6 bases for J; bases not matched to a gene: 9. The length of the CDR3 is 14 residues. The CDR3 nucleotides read TGCAGTGCTAGGGACCCACAGGGGGTTGCTGAAGCTTTCTTT. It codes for CSARDPQGVAEAFF.

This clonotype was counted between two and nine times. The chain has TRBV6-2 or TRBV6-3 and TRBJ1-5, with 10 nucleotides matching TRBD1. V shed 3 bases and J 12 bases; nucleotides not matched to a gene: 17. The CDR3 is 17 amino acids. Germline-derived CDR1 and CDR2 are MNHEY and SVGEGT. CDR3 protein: CASSYLRTGGDSWVQHF. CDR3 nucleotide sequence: TGTGCCAGCAGTTATCTGCGGACAGGGGGGGATTCTTGGGTCCAGCATTTT.